Listed below are T cell receptor beta chains from one sample, sequenced in a study of blood T cell repertoires in COVID-19. The protocol was immunoSEQ multiplex PCR, while the TCRdb copy is restricted to in-frame clones and leaves out a portion. The data hold around 250,000 clones, with about 89% observed a single time. Sequenced sample: PBMCs or T cells enriched from blood (not recorded which). All receptors derive from a human donor in a cohort exposed to, infected with or recovered from COVID-19 (not recorded which). The donor label of this sample is uncertain. Each CDR3 is given without its conserved first and last residue. Fields, in order: J gene, V gene, CDR3 protein.

J: TRBJ2-1; V: TRBV7-3; CDR3: ASSALGLAGGEQF
J: TRBJ1-2; V: TRBV6-5; CDR3: ASSYSTGNPYGYT
J: TRBJ2-7; V: TRBV6-2/TRBV6-3; CDR3: ASSYSSRSTYEQY
J: TRBJ1-1; V: TRBV5-1; CDR3: ASSLDRGRILNTEAF
J: TRBJ2-1; V: TRBV12-3/TRBV12-4; CDR3: ASSFSPNNEQF
J: TRBJ2-5; V: TRBV5-6; CDR3: ASSLAGGVGRPQY
J: TRBJ2-1; V: TRBV11-3; CDR3: ASSVNTGHINEQF
J: TRBJ1-5; V: TRBV30; CDR3: AWSNRGGRGNQPQH
J: TRBJ2-2; V: TRBV9; CDR3: ASSSGQVLNTGELF
J: TRBJ1-3; V: TRBV5-4; CDR3: ASSLGGASGNTIY
J: TRBJ1-4; V: TRBV11-2; CDR3: ASSLVGQGAEKLF
J: TRBJ2-6; V: TRBV3-1/TRBV3-2; CDR3: ASSQLQAGANVLT
J: TRBJ2-5; V: TRBV4-1; CDR3: ASSQVGAGETQY
J: TRBJ2-3; V: TRBV5-4; CDR3: ASSQQDRAADTQY
J: TRBJ1-1; V: TRBV28; CDR3: ASSQSPEAF
J: TRBJ1-2; V: TRBV19; CDR3: ASYYIGYT
J: TRBJ1-1; V: TRBV5-6; CDR3: ASSSSNTEAF
J: TRBJ1-1; V: TRBV3-1/TRBV3-2; CDR3: ASSPDTGGGNTEAF
J: TRBJ1-6; V: TRBV30; CDR3: AWSLQGVSPLH
J: TRBJ2-5; V: TRBV6-1; CDR3: ASSEAQGAPGTQY
J: TRBJ1-6; V: TRBV5-4; CDR3: ASSFRQNNSPLH
J: TRBJ1-1; V: TRBV6-5; CDR3: ASSYDRNTEAF
J: TRBJ1-3; V: TRBV12-5; CDR3: ASGLVGRGISGNTIY
J: TRBJ2-5; V: TRBV5-6; CDR3: ASSLSGVTETQY
J: TRBJ1-2; V: TRBV7-9; CDR3: ASSASGTIYGYT
J: TRBJ2-1; V: TRBV7-7; CDR3: ASSDTSGVNNEQF
J: TRBJ1-1; V: TRBV5-1; CDR3: ASSLDPNTNTEAF
J: TRBJ1-1; V: TRBV5-6; CDR3: ASSSYRNTEAF
J: TRBJ1-1; V: TRBV10-3; CDR3: AISESGHNTEAF
J: TRBJ2-3; V: TRBV5-5; CDR3: ASSFRTSGGGTDTQY
J: TRBJ1-1; V: TRBV10-3; CDR3: AISLQDGNTEAF
J: TRBJ1-3; V: TRBV5-1; CDR3: ASSEGARGNTIY
J: TRBJ2-3; V: TRBV2; CDR3: ASTGTGGGSTDTQY
J: TRBJ1-1; V: TRBV11-1; CDR3: ASNGGAYTEAF
J: TRBJ1-6; V: TRBV3-1/TRBV3-2; CDR3: ASSGERGSPLH